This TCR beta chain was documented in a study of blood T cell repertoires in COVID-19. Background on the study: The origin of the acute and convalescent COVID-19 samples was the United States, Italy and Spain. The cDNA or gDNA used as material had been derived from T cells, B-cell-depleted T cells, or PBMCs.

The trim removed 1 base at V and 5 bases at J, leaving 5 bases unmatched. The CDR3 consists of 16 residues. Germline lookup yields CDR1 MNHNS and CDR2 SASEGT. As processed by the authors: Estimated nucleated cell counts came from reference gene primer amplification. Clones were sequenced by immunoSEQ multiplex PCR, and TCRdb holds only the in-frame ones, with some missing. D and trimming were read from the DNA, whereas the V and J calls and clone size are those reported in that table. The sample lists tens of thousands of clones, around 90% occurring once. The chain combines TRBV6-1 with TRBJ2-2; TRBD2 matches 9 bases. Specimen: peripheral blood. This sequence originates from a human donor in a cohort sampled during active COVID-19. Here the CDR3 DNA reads TGTGCCAGCAGTGAAGAAGCGGGAGGCTGGACCGGGGAGCTGTTTTTT. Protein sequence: CASSEEAGGWTGELFF.